This record looks at one T cell receptor beta chain sequence and its context. Its antigen is not yet known. Per-nucleotide qualities are absent, and no much larger clonotype sits a single base away. This record comes from a study of blood T cell repertoires in COVID-19 (TCRdb year 2020). Regarding the complete study: Collaborator samples came from the United States, Italy and Spain and covered acute and convalescent phases of COVID-19. Where HLA class I and class II types were available, the types were taken from metadata supplied by the sample provider, not from assay-based typing. Nearly every sample came with metadata listing a de-identified subject ID, COVID-19 status, age in years and sex. Subjects who had been exposed to COVID-19, were actively infected with it, or had recovered from it provided the deeply sampled blood TCRbeta repertoires that made up the dataset. Samples were obtained from the ongoing ImmuneRACE study (first 160 participants) and from 1,000 to 1,500 subjects provided by 6 global collaborators. The repertoires were released in a freely available public database meant as a resource for research on the immune response to SARS-CoV-2. The material from the prospective study consisted of cDNA or gDNA derived from T cells, B-cell-depleted T cells, or PBMCs. General study outcomes and caveats: The quantity of clinical and demographic metadata differed by source and by participant and was supplied without curation.

Whole blood was collected in K2EDTA tubes by collaborating institutions according to the institutions' own protocols. For TCRbeta analysis, collaborator samples were shipped as frozen whole blood, as isolated PBMCs, or as DNA extracted from either sample type. Taken from the germline V gene, the CDR1 and CDR2 loops are KGHSH and LQKENI. The CDR3 goes from the cysteine to the phenylalanine over 15 residues. The read is trimmed to its CDR3 DNA, 45 bases read in frame from base 1. Deletion took 3 bases off V and 4 bases off J, with a span of 13 bases between the germline ends. TCRbeta CDR3 regions were amplified from genomic DNA using the immunoSEQ Assay, a bias-controlled multiplex PCR. As for how the authors treated the data: Within the assay, amplification of reference gene primers was used to estimate how many nucleated cells each sample contained. To quantify the absolute abundance of each unique TCRbeta CDR3 rearrangement, sequence reads were collapsed and filtered. For each sample, productive Simpson clonality was calculated as the square root of Simpson's diversity index across productive rearrangements. In its TCRdb copy, this immuneACCESS table keeps in-frame sequences only and misses some clones. Where compared with another copy, unresolved V genes explain less than half of these, and the others have no known cause. Clone size and V and J calls were adopted from that table, with D and trimming inferred from the DNA. Across this sample there are more than 250,000 clones, with roughly 87% seen only once. In total, the top ten clones hold 1% of the sample.

This sequence uses TRBV18 and TRBJ1-3; the D gene assignment is ambiguous. The receptor was isolated from a man between 45 and 60 years old with active or convalescent COVID-19. Sequenced input: peripheral blood. The CDR3 amino acid sequence is: CASSPGLETGNTIYF. In nucleotides, the sequence is TGTGCCAGCTCACCCGGGTTGGAGACCGGAAACACCATATATTTT.